Sequencing of this T cell receptor beta chain was carried out in a study of cytomegalovirus exposure and HLA in healthy donors. Findings and caveats of the study: For most TCR beta V segments, an earlier analysis put the productive rate at about 90% or about 30% of the time. A missense DCLRE1C variant was associated with V- and J-gene trimming of TCR beta chains in a later analysis, and an independent cohort replicated the association. Common viral pathogens (according to a later analysis) appeared linked to several of the most significant clusters.

Concerning this clone itself: Its antigen is currently unknown.

CDR3 length equals 14 residues. Germline values: CDR1 SGHTA, CDR2 FQGTGA. Trimming removed 5 bases from V and 7 bases from J; junction bases left unmatched: 8. Amplification used 60 Vbeta primers and 13 Jbeta primers. Per the original data handling: Later reanalysis found approximately 80 million unique TCR beta chains, approximately 11 million of them shared. The method was immunoSEQ multiplex PCR; TCRdb's version includes in-frame clones alone and lacks a portion of them. V and J calls and clone size come straight from that table; D and trimming were deduced from the DNA. The data contain around 20,000 clones, approximately 80% of them singletons.

This clonotype originated in a human donor in good health. Sequencing was carried out using PBMCs. J is TRBJ2-5 and V is TRBV7-3, with 9 bases fitting TRBD2. CDR3 DNA: TGTGCCAGCAGCCTTAGCGGGGGCCCGGGGACCCAGTACTTC. It is translated as CASSLSGGPGTQYF. The full variable domain, completed using reference TRBV7-3 and TRBJ2-5, is GAGVSQTPSNKVTEKGKYVELRCDPISGHTALYWYRQSLGQGPEFLIYFQGTGAADDSGLPNDRFFAVRPEGSVSTLKIQRTERGDSAVYLCASSLSGGPGTQYFGPGTRLLVL.